A selection of T cell receptor beta chains follows, all from one sample in a study of T cell repertoires in cytomegalovirus infection. Antigens of these TCRs are unknown. TCRdb processed the reads anew with MiXCR; each CDR3 protein has one entry. The table lists a few hundred thousand distinct CDR3 sequences, almost 40% of them singletons, with about half in the top ten. Sequenced here: cultured PBMCs, sampled from culture after CMV antigen stimulation. These receptor sequences come from a human donor in good health (CMV status not recorded). Some clones in this sample may be carry-over from other donors' samples. The CDR3 runs from the conserved cysteine through the conserved F or W. A D gene is named only where the DNA matches it firmly. The size entry is marked missing in some rows and otherwise reads once, few, many or a size class.

size: few; J: TRBJ2-4; D: TRBD2; V: TRBV7-9; CDR3: CASSFSAGGPRNIQYF; DNA: TGTGCCAGCAGCTTTTCGGCGGGAGGGCCACGGAACATTCAGTACTTC
size: few; J: TRBJ1-5; D: -; V: TRBV7-2; CDR3: CASSRGIYSNQPQHF; DNA: TGTGCCAGCAGCCGGGGGATTTATAGCAATCAGCCCCAGCATTTT
size: -; J: TRBJ2-7; D: -; V: TRBV20-1; CDR3: CSAGDHSSSYEQYF; DNA: TGCAGTGCTGGGGACCATTCAAGCTCCTACGAGCAGTACTTC
size: -; J: TRBJ1-2; D: TRBD1; V: TRBV6-5; CDR3: CASSNSGGGGYGYTF; DNA: TGTGCCAGCAGTAACTCAGGGGGCGGGGGCTATGGCTACACCTTC
size: -; J: TRBJ1-1; D: TRBD1; V: TRBV19; CDR3: CASSRWTGLGTEAFF; DNA: TGTGCCAGTAGTAGATGGACAGGGTTGGGCACTGAAGCTTTCTTT
size: -; J: TRBJ1-2; D: -; V: TRBV2; CDR3: CASSTEQDYGYTF; DNA: TGTGCCAGCAGTACCGAACAGGACTATGGCTACACCTTC
size: -; J: TRBJ1-5; D: -; V: TRBV6-2/TRBV6-3; CDR3: CATAAGDNQPQHF; DNA: TGTGCCACAGCAGCAGGGGACAATCAGCCCCAGCATTTT
size: few; J: TRBJ1-1; D: TRBD1; V: TRBV7-8; CDR3: CASSSNRGVGTEAFF; DNA: TGTGCCAGCAGTTCCAACAGGGGGGTAGGGACTGAAGCTTTCTTT
size: -; J: TRBJ2-5; D: TRBD1; V: TRBV3-1; CDR3: CASSRPGQREETQYF; DNA: TGTGCCAGCAGCCGACCGGGACAGAGGGAAGAGACCCAGTACTTC
size: -; J: TRBJ2-1; D: TRBD2; V: TRBV27; CDR3: CASKTSGGEQFF; DNA: TGTGCCAGCAAAACTAGCGGGGGTGAGCAGTTCTTC
size: few; J: TRBJ1-1; D: -; V: TRBV12-3/TRBV12-4; CDR3: CASTRNRGTEAFF; DNA: TGTGCCAGCACCCGAAACCGGGGCACTGAAGCTTTCTTT